A selection of T cell receptor beta chains follows, all from one sample in a study of blood T cell repertoires in COVID-19. Only in-frame clones appear in the TCRdb table, and some are missing; sequencing was by immunoSEQ multiplex PCR. In the table there are 25,000 or so clones, around 83% of which are singletons. The specimen sequenced was peripheral blood. All receptors derive from a man aged 70 or older with active COVID-19. The CDR3 runs from the conserved cysteine through the conserved F or W. A clone size is listed for some rows: how often the clone was seen (once, few, many), or a class if it is expanded.

TRBV7-2	NA	TRBJ2-7	CASSLVGTGVLEQYF
TRBV5-1	NA	TRBJ2-1	CASSTVAGPYNEQFF
TRBV7-8	once	TRBJ1-4	CASSRQGLRNEKLFF
TRBV7-3	NA	TRBJ2-1	CASSLSGGVYNEQFF
TRBV7-9	NA	TRBJ2-5	CASSPDRETETQYF
TRBV5-1	NA	TRBJ2-3	CASSSINPTDTQYF
TRBV14	NA	TRBJ1-1	CASSQDYPGVMNTEAFF
TRBV4-2	NA	TRBJ1-1	CASSQDPFSGGTEAFF
TRBV24-1	NA	TRBJ2-2	CATSDTTDTGELFF
TRBV30	NA	TRBJ1-6	CACHRGSGSPLHF
TRBV5-1	NA	TRBJ1-3	CASSFSSGGNTIYF
TRBV5-1	NA	TRBJ2-3	CATNGGGAGDTQYF
TRBV7-9	NA	TRBJ2-7	CASSLQRKPYEQYF
TRBV2	NA	TRBJ1-4	CASRARDSRELFF
TRBV24-1	NA	TRBJ2-1	CATSDLAGAAYNEQFF